What follows describes a single TCR beta chain. The record originates from a study of CD8+ T cells in alopecia areata. There are 13 residues in the CDR3. V gave up 6 bases and J gave up 0 bases, with 12 bases separating them. Looked up from germline, CDR1 is SQVTM and CDR2 is ANQGSEA. Sequencing used cDNA as its template, made by extracting RNA and reverse transcribing it. The assay was immunoSEQ multiplex PCR, and TCRdb's table has in-frame clones only and misses some. This sample has roughly 200,000 clones; about 56% occur once, and the top ten carry roughly 5.3%. Source material: CD8+ T cells sorted from blood. The sequence was obtained from a human donor in good health. The V and J genes are TRBV29-1 and TRBJ2-7; no definite D call. DNA of the CDR3: TGCAGCGTCTCTTCTCCCGGCTCCTACGAGCAGTACTTC. This gives the protein CSVSSPGSYEQYF.